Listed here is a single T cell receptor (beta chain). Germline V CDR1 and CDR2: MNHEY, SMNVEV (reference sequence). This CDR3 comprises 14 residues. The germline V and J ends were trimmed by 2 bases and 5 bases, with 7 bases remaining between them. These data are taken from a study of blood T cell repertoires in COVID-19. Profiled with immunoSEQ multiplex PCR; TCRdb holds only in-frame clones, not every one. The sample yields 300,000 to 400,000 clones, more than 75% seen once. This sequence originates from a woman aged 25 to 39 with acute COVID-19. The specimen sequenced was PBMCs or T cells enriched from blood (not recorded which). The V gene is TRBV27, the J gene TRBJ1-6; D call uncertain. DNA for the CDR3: TGTGCCAGCAGTTTAGTCGGGAATAATTCACCCCTCCACTTT. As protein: CASSLVGNNSPLHF.